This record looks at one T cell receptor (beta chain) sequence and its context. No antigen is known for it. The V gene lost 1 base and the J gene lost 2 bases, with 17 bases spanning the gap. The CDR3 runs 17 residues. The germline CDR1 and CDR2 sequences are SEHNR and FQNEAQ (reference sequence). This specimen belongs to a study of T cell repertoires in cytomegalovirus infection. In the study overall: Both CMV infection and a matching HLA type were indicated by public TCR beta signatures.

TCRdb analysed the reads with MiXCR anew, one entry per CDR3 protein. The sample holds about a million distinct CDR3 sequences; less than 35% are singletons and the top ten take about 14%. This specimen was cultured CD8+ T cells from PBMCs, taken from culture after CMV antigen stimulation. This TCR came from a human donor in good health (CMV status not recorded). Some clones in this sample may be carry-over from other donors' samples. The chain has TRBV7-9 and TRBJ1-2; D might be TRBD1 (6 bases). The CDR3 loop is CASSLGGRIWLNYGYTF. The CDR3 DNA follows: TGTGCCAGCAGCTTAGGGGGGCGCATATGGCTGAACTATGGCTACACCTTC.